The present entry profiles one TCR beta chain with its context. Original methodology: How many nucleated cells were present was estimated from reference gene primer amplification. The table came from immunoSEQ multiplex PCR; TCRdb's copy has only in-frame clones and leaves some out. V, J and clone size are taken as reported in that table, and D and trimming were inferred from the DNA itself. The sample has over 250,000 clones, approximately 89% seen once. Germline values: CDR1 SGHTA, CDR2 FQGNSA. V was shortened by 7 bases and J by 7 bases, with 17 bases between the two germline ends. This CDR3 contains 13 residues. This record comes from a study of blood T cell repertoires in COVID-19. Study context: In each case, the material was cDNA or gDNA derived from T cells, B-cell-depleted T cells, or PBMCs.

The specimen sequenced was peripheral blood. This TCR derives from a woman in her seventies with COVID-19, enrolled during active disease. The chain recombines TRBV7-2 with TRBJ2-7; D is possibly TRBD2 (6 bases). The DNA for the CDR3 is TGTGCCAGCACCCCTTTTGGCGGAGGGGAGCAGTACTTC. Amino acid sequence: CASTPFGGGEQYF.